This T cell receptor beta chain was observed in a study of blood T cell repertoires in COVID-19. Turning to the study itself: Donors in the United States, Italy and Spain gave samples during acute or convalescent COVID-19. T cells, B-cell-depleted T cells, or PBMCs supplied cDNA or gDNA.

The CDR3 covers 16 residues. Germline assignment: CDR1 MDHEN and CDR2 SYDVKM. The V and J ends lost 6 bases and 4 bases, in that order; junction bases with no gene match: 9. The method was immunoSEQ multiplex PCR; TCRdb's version includes in-frame clones alone and lacks a portion of them. The data contain 250,000 to 350,000 clones, roughly nine tenths of them singletons. Participants' own reports of clinical history determined their cohort assignment. The TCR was taken from a woman between 40 and 50 years old who had recovered from COVID-19. What was sequenced was PBMCs or T cells enriched from blood (not recorded which). J is TRBJ2-2 and V is TRBV28, with 9 positions matching TRBD2. The CDR3 region has the DNA TGTGCCAGCAGCCGTGCGGTAGCGGGAGCCACCGGGGAGCTGTTTTTT. This sequence encodes CASSRAVAGATGELFF.